These 27 T cell receptor beta chains originate from one sample sequenced in a study of T cells in localized non-small cell lung cancer. Clones were read by immunoSEQ multiplex PCR, and TCRdb kept only the in-frame ones, dropping some. The data hold about 18,000 clones, with around 89% observed a single time. The source was peripheral blood, collected before any cancer treatment. The receptors were gathered from a male donor aged 60 or over with stage II squamous cell lung carcinoma.

Here the CDR3 reads CASRVSGSYNEQFF. DNA for the CDR3: TGTGCCAGCAGGGTATCTGGGTCTTACAATGAGCAGTTCTTC. V is TRBV28 and J is TRBJ2-1; no definite D call. The CDR3 length is 14 residues. V was cut by 6 bases and J by 4 bases, with 13 bases left in between. The V gene's germline CDR1 is MDHEN and CDR2 SYDVKM. The full variable domain, in which reference TRBV28 and TRBJ2-1 provide the parts outside the CDR3, is DVKVTQSSRYLVKRTGEKVFLECVQDMDHENMFWYRQDPGLGLRLIYFSYDVKMKEKGDIPEGYSVSREKKERFSLILESASTNQTSMYLCASRVSGSYNEQFFGPGTRLTVL.

This clone was picked up one time. The V gene is TRBV2, the J gene TRBJ2-2; the D gene is possibly TRBD2 (5 bases). V gave up 1 base and J gave up 7 bases, with 10 bases separating them. Germline CDR1 is SNHLY and CDR2 is FYNNEI. This CDR3 has 14 residues. CDR3 amino acids: CASSEVEAGGELFF. DNA for the CDR3: TGTGCCAGCAGTGAAGTGGAGGCTGGCGGGGAGCTGTTTTTT. Full variable domain (remainder filled in from reference TRBV2 and TRBJ2-2): EPEVTQTPSHQVTQMGQEVILRCVPISNHLYFYWYRQILGQKVEFLVSFYNNEISEKSEIFDDQFSVERPDGSNFTLKIRSTKLEDSAMYFCASSEVEAGGELFFGEGSRLTVL.

This clone has just one count. The chain couples TRBV27 to TRBJ1-5; 9 bases agree with TRBD1. The V gene's germline CDR1 is MNHEY and CDR2 SMNVEV (reference sequence). This CDR3 contains 17 residues. After removal of 5 bases from V and 6 bases from J, the junction contained 14 bases not matched to a gene. The CDR3 region is CASSPSLGQGITQPQHF. CDR3 sequence (DNA): TGTGCCAGCAGTCCATCCCTTGGACAGGGGATTACTCAGCCCCAGCATTTT.

V is TRBV19 and J is TRBJ2-5; tentatively, D is TRBD1 or TRBD2 (5 bases each). The V gene lost 11 bases and the J gene lost 7 bases, with 23 bases spanning the gap. The CDR3 extends over 14 amino acids. Germline CDR1 and CDR2: LNHDA and SQIVND (reference sequence). The CDR3: CACSPGTEVRTQYF. CDR3 DNA sequence: TGTGCCTGCTCCCCGGGGACGGAGGTTCGGACCCAGTACTTC.

This clone was detected only a few times. The rearrangement joins TRBV15 to TRBJ2-7; no firm D call. Looked up from germline, CDR1 is LNHNV and CDR2 is YYDKDF (reference sequence). V lost 1 base and J lost 5, with 12 bases in between. The CDR3 consists of 14 residues. The CDR3 nucleotides read TGTGCCACCAGCAGAGTCTGGGATGGCGACGAGCAGTACTTC. Translated: CATSRVWDGDEQYF.

The CDR3 nucleotides are TGTGCCTGGAGTGGGCAGAACTCCTACGAGCAGTACTTC. Translated: CAWSGQNSYEQYF. The V and J genes are TRBV30 and TRBJ2-7; unclear D gene. The CDR3 length is 13 residues. Trimming pared 1 base from V and 0 bases from J, leaving 7 bases between. The germline V gene has CDR1 GTSNPN and CDR2 SVGIG (reference sequence). The variable domain in full, completed from reference TRBV30 and TRBJ2-7, reads SQTIHQWPATLVQPVGSPLSLECTVEGTSNPNLYWYRQAAGRGLQLLFYSVGIGQISSEVPQNLSASRPQDRQFILSSKKLLLSDSGFYLCAWSGQNSYEQYFGPGTRLTVT.

The chain combines TRBV9 with TRBJ2-7; 7 bases align to TRBD2. The J segment lost 5 bases and the V segment lost 0 bases, leaving 5 bases of the junction unmatched. From germline, CDR1 is SGDLS and CDR2 YYNGEE. The CDR3 runs to 14 residues. In nucleotides, the CDR3 is TGTGCCAGCAGCGTAGAGGGCGGGAGCAACGAGCAGTACTTC. Translated: CASSVEGGSNEQYF.

The rearrangement links TRBV6-5 to TRBJ1-3; D is ambiguous. The CDR3 sequence is 14 residues long. Per germline, CDR1 MNHEY and CDR2 SVGAGI. V lost 0 bases and J 4 bases, leaving 7 bases between the germline ends. The CDR3 DNA follows: TGTGCCAGCAGTTACTCCGACGGCGGAAACACCATATATTTT. Encoded protein: CASSYSDGGNTIYF.

The genes are TRBV7-9 and TRBJ1-2; TRBD1 matches 8 bases. Germline CDR1 reads SEHNR; CDR2 reads FQNEAQ (reference sequence). The CDR3 length is 13 residues. The ends lost 5 bases at V and 7 bases at J; junction bases unmatched: 6. The CDR3 loop is CASSPGQGGGYTF. The CDR3, as DNA: TGTGCCAGCAGCCCAGGACAGGGAGGTGGCTACACCTTC.

The chain carries TRBV7-9 and TRBJ2-3; D not resolved. This CDR3 region has 10 residues. Trimming removed 6 bases from V and 5 bases from J, with 3 bases in between. Germline CDR1 reads SEHNR; CDR2 reads FQNEAQ (reference sequence). CDR3 in DNA: TGTGCCAGCAGTGAAGATACGCAGTATTTT. This translates into CASSEDTQYF. The full variable domain, in which reference TRBV7-9 and TRBJ2-3 provide the parts outside the CDR3, is DTGVSQNPRHKITKRGQNVTFRCDPISEHNRLYWYRQTLGQGPEFLTYFQNEAQLEKSRLLSDRFSAERPKGSFSTLEIQRTEQGDSAMYLCASSEDTQYFGPGTRLTVL.

The chain combines TRBV10-3 with TRBJ2-1, with 11 bases identical to TRBD2. Trimming removed 3 bases from V and 9 bases from J; junction bases left unmatched: 4. In germline, CDR1 is ENHRY, CDR2 SYGVKD. The CDR3 is 14 amino acids. CDR3 loop: CAISELAGEGEQFF. The CDR3 region has the DNA TGTGCCATCAGTGAACTAGCGGGAGAAGGTGAGCAGTTCTTC.

This clone was detected only a few times. The V call is TRBV29-1, the J call TRBJ2-7; 7 bases match TRBD2. Germline trimming cut 5 bases from V and 6 bases from J; bases unmatched to any gene: 13. The CDR3 is made up of 14 amino acids. Germline loops: CDR1 SQVTM, CDR2 ANQGSEA. The CDR3 loop reads CSVRREMPIVEQYF. The CDR3 DNA is TGCAGCGTTCGGCGGGAGATGCCAATTGTCGAGCAGTACTTC.

This clone was picked up one time. The chain recombines TRBV28 with TRBJ2-2, with 7 bases identical to TRBD1. Trimming at V came to 3 bases and at J to 2 bases, leaving 3 bases not matched to a gene. This CDR3 has 15 amino acids. The V gene's germline CDR1 is MDHEN and CDR2 SYDVKM. CDR3 DNA sequence: TGTGCCAGCAGTTTGGGACAGAGAAACACCGGGGAGCTGTTTTTT. Translation gives CASSLGQRNTGELFF.

This rearrangement joins TRBV6-1 to TRBJ2-7; 10 bases fit TRBD2. CDR1 and CDR2 (germline): MNHNS, SASEGT. The CDR3 runs to 13 residues. The trim removed 10 bases at V and 4 bases at J, leaving 7 bases unmatched. CDR3 in DNA: TGTGCCACCGCTAGCGGGAGAGGGTACGAGCAGTACTTC. This encodes CATASGRGYEQYF.

This chain uses TRBV5-1 with TRBJ2-2; 8 positions match TRBD1. CDR3 length equals 15 residues. Trimming removed 3 bases from V and 4 bases from J; junction bases left unmatched: 5. CDR1 SGHRS and CDR2 YFSETQ come from the germline V gene. The CDR3 is CASSSGTGSTGELFF. CDR3 DNA sequence: TGCGCCAGCAGCTCCGGGACAGGATCCACCGGGGAGCTGTTTTTT.

V is TRBV4-1 and J is TRBJ2-7; 9 bases are shared with TRBD1. Germline CDR1 reads MGHRA; CDR2 reads YSYEKL. There are 15 residues in the CDR3. The junction had 8 bases not matched to a gene; V was cut back by 3 bases and J by 5 bases. CDR3 in DNA: TGCGCCAGCAGCCAGCCCGGGACAGGGTACCACGAGCAGTACTTC. It specifies CASSQPGTGYHEQYF.

The chain links TRBV10-3 to TRBJ2-7; TRBD1 matches 12 bases. The CDR3 loop spans 14 amino acids. CDR1 ENHRY and CDR2 SYGVKD come from the germline V gene. J lost 7 bases, V lost 4 bases, and 5 bases had no gene match. The CDR3 loop reads CAISVGQGAREQYF. DNA for the CDR3: TGTGCCATCAGTGTGGGACAGGGGGCGAGGGAGCAGTACTTC.

The V and J genes are TRBV28 and TRBJ1-2; D is uncertain. CDR1 MDHEN and CDR2 SYDVKM come from the germline V gene. Trimming left V 6 bases short and J 7 bases short, with 12 bases between. CDR3 length: 12 amino acids. The CDR3 nucleotides read TGTGCCAGCAGAACCTCCTCGGCTGGCTACACCTTC. It is translated as CASRTSSAGYTF.

This rearrangement joins TRBV18 to TRBJ2-3; D is unresolved. The germline V gene encodes CDR1 KGHSH and CDR2 LQKENI. The ends were cut back, 3 bases at V and 2 bases at J, with 3 bases in the middle. This CDR3 contains 12 residues. In nucleotides, the CDR3 is TGTGCCAGCTCACCTTTCACAGATACGCAGTATTTT. It is translated as CASSPFTDTQYF.

The gene calls are TRBV18 and TRBJ2-1; D ambiguous. Trimming stripped 8 bases from V and 6 bases from J, with 11 bases between. The germline CDR1 and CDR2 sequences are KGHSH and LQKENI. The length of the CDR3 is 12 residues. CDR3 bases: TGTGCCAGCACAAAAGTAGGCAATGAGCAGTTCTTC. Its translation is CASTKVGNEQFF.

V and J are TRBV28 and TRBJ1-1, with 8 bases aligning to TRBD1. The CDR3 sequence is 14 residues long. Germline V gene lookup returns CDR1 MDHEN and CDR2 SYDVKM. Trimming at V came to 6 bases and at J to 3 bases, leaving 6 bases not matched to a gene. The CDR3 loop is CASRTGEGYTEAFF. DNA for the CDR3: TGTGCCAGCAGGACAGGGGAGGGGTACACTGAAGCTTTCTTT.

The CDR3 DNA follows: TGTGCCAGCAGCCTCAGGGGCGGGAGGAGCACAGATACGCAGTATTTT. Its translation: CASSLRGGRSTDTQYF. The chain joins TRBV14 to TRBJ2-3; 8 bases align to TRBD2. V was pared by 4 bases and J by 0 bases, with 6 bases of the junction left unmatched. The V gene's germline CDR1 is SGHDN and CDR2 FVKESK. The CDR3 spans 16 residues.

The rearrangement links TRBV5-5 to TRBJ1-5; D unresolved. The CDR3 totals 15 residues. Trimming cost V 2 bases and J 2 bases, with 11 bases left between them. The germline CDR1 and CDR2 sequences are SGHKS and YYEKEE (reference sequence). The CDR3 region has the DNA TGTGCCAGCAGCTTAGGTCTAGGGCGCAATCAGCCCCAGCATTTT. It codes for CASSLGLGRNQPQHF.

V is TRBV19 and J is TRBJ2-3, with 8 bases aligning to TRBD2. The CDR3 extends over 13 amino acids. J lost 3 bases, V lost 4 bases, and 0 bases had no gene match. Germline V lookup: CDR1 LNHDA, CDR2 SQIVND (reference sequence). The CDR3 protein is CASSSGRTDTQYF. As DNA, the CDR3 is TGTGCCAGTAGTAGCGGGAGGACAGATACGCAGTATTTT.

Only a few counts were recorded for this clone. The chain combines TRBV9 with TRBJ2-3; 10 nucleotides line up with TRBD2. Germline trimming cut 0 bases from V and 1 base from J; bases unmatched to any gene: 2. CDR3 length equals 16 residues. Germline V lookup: CDR1 SGDLS, CDR2 YYNGEE. This chain's CDR3 is CASSVGGTSGTDTQYF. In DNA form, the CDR3 reads TGTGCCAGCAGCGTAGGAGGGACTAGCGGCACAGATACGCAGTATTTT.

The chain combines TRBV11-2 with TRBJ2-1; 11 nucleotides line up with TRBD2. Trimming took 5 bases from V and 4 from J; bases not matched to a gene: 4. The CDR3 length is 15 residues. Germline V gives CDR1 SGHAT, CDR2 FQNNGV. As DNA, the CDR3 is TGTGCCAGCAGCGTGGGACTAGCGGAATACAATGAGCAGTTCTTC. This gives the protein CASSVGLAEYNEQFF.

The rearrangement uses TRBV11-2 and TRBJ2-7; D is uncertain. Germline loops: CDR1 SGHAT, CDR2 FQNNGV. V lost 6 bases and J 2 bases, leaving 14 bases between the germline ends. The CDR3 sequence is 14 residues long. The CDR3 reads CASSSVLVPYEQYF. The DNA for the CDR3 is TGTGCCAGCAGTTCTGTTTTGGTCCCCTACGAGCAGTACTTC.